This T cell receptor beta chain emerged from a study of blood T cells in healthy people across ages. V dropped 0 bases and J dropped 6; count of bases not matched to a gene: 1. The length of the CDR3 is 14 residues. CDR1 and CDR2 from the germline V gene are SGHRS and YFSETQ. Through a sample-barcoded 5' primer and a J-beta primer mix, a second PCR was run for 7 to 11 cycles. TCRdb re-analysed the 5' RACE reads in MiXCR, keeping a single row per CDR3 protein. Altogether just under 750,000 distinct CDR3 sequences are present, 22% being singletons, with the ten largest covering 20% to 25%. The source material was blood. This receptor was identified in a man in his sixties or seventies in good health. The rearrangement joins TRBV5-1 to TRBJ1-5; 9 bases are a match to TRBD1. CDR3 region: CASSLGDRAQPQHF. As DNA, the CDR3 is TGCGCCAGCAGCTTGGGGGACAGGGCTCAGCCCCAGCATTTT.